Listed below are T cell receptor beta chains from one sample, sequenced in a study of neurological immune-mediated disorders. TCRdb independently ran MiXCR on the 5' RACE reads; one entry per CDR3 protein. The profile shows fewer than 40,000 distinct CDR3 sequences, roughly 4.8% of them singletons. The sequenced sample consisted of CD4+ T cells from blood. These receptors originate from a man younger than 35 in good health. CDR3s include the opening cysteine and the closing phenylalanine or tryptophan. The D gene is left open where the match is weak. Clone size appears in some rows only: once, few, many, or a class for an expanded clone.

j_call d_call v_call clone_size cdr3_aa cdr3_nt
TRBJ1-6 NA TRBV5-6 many CASSLDTYSPLHF TGTGCCAGCAGCTTGGACACCTATTCACCCCTCCACTTT
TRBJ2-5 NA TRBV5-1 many CASREAPQETQYF TGCGCCAGCAGAGAGGCTCCACAAGAGACCCAGTACTTC
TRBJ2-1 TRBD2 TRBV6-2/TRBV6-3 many CASRTPSSGGAGEQFF TGTGCCAGCAGGACCCCCTCTAGCGGGGGGGCGGGTGAGCAGTTCTTC
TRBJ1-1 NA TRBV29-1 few CSVATPGAFF TGCAGCGTTGCAACCCCCGGGGCTTTCTTT
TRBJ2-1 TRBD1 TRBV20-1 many CSAVGTGGFSSSYNEQFF TGCAGTGCCGTTGGGACAGGGGGCTTCTCAAGCTCCTACAATGAGCAGTTCTTC
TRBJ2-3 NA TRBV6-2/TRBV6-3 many CASSYGLTGDTDTQYF TGTGCCAGCAGTTACGGGTTGACGGGGGACACAGATACGCAGTATTTT
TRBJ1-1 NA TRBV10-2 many CASSESQGAEAFF TGCGCCAGCAGTGAGTCCCAGGGAGCTGAAGCTTTCTTT
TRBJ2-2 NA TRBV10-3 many CAIRDGNFQTGELFF TGTGCCATCAGGGACGGAAACTTCCAGACCGGGGAGCTGTTTTTT
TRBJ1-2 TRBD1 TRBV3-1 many CASSQDMGTGLTNYGYTF TGTGCCAGCAGCCAAGATATGGGGACAGGGCTAACTAACTATGGCTACACCTTC
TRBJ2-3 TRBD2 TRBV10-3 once CASVGLAGTDTQYF TGTGCCAGTGTAGGACTAGCGGGTACAGATACGCAGTATTTT
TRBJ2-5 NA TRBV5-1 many CASSLGTVETQYF TGCGCCAGCAGCTTAGGGACTGTAGAGACCCAGTACTTC
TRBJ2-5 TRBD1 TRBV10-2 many CASSFPDREGETQYF TGCGCCAGCAGTTTCCCGGACAGGGAAGGAGAGACCCAGTACTTC
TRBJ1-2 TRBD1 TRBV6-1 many CASTLATGAGRSYGYTF TGTGCCAGCACGCTGGCGACAGGGGCCGGCCGTTCCTATGGCTACACCTTC
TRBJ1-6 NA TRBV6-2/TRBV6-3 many CASSLWTPSSYNSPLHF TGTGCCAGCAGTCTGTGGACACCGAGCTCCTATAATTCACCCCTCCACTTT
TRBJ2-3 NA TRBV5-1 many CASSMQISTDTQYF TGCGCCAGCAGTATGCAAATTAGCACAGATACGCAGTATTTT
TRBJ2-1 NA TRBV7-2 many CASSSQGGYNEQFF TGTGCCAGCAGCTCCCAGGGAGGCTACAATGAGCAGTTCTTC
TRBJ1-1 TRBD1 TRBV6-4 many CASRAGQANTEAFF TGTGCCAGCAGAGCGGGACAGGCGAACACTGAAGCTTTCTTT
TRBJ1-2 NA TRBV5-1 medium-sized CASSWDARGYTF TGCGCCAGCAGCTGGGACGCCCGGGGCTACACCTTC
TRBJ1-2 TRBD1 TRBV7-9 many CASTGTGRAYGYTF TGTGCCAGCACTGGGACAGGAAGGGCCTATGGCTACACCTTC
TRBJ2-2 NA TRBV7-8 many CASRVGFGGPNTGELFF TGTGCCAGCAGGGTCGGATTCGGGGGGCCGAACACCGGGGAGCTGTTTTTT
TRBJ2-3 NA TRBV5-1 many CASSFDSEYTDTQYF TGCGCCAGCAGCTTTGATAGCGAATACACAGATACGCAGTATTTT
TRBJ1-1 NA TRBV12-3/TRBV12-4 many CASSLSPVAEAFF TGTGCCAGCAGTTTATCCCCGGTGGCTGAAGCTTTCTTT
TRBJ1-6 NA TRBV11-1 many CASSLVGKTSDSPLHF TGTGCCAGCAGCTTAGTGGGGAAGACTTCGGATTCACCCCTCCACTTT
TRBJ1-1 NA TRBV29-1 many CSVGRHLTNTEAFF TGCAGCGTTGGTAGGCACCTCACGAACACTGAAGCTTTCTTT
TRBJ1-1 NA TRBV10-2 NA CASSETSGGAEAFF TGCGCCAGCAGTGAGACCTCGGGCGGCGCTGAAGCTTTCTTT
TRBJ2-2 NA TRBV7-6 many CASSLGGGTTTPGELFF TGTGCCAGCAGCTTAGGGGGCGGGACAACAACACCCGGGGAGCTGTTTTTT